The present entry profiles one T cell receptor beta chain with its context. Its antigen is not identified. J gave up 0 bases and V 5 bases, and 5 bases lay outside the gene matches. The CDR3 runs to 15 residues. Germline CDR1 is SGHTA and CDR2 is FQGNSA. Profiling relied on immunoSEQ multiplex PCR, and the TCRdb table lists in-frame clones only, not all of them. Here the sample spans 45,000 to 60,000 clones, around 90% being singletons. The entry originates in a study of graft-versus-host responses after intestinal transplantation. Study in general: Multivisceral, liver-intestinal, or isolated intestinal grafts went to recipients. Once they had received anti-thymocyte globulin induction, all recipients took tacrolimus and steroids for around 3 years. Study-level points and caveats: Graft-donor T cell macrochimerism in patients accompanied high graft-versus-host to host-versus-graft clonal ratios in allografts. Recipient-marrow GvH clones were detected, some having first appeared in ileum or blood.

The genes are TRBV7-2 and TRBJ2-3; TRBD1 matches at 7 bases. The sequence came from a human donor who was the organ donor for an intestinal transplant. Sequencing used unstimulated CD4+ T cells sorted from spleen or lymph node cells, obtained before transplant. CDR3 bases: TGTGCCAGCAGCCGACAGGGACGGAGCACAGATACGCAGTATTTT. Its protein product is CASSRQGRSTDTQYF.